Below, one TCR beta chain is given with its context. As yet, its antigen is unknown. Trimming shortened V by 1 base and J by 3 bases, and 13 bases separated the two germline ends. The CDR3 sequence is 14 residues long. The germline gives CDR1 SQVTM, CDR2 ANQGSEA. Assay used: immunoSEQ multiplex PCR; TCRdb lists only in-frame clones, some missing. The sample lists nearly 20,000 clones; 83% were seen once. These data originate in a study of OX40 agonist ivuxolimab in advanced cancers. Study findings and constraints: Clones of CD4+ and CD8+ blood T cells grew by week 6 at doses of 0.1 to 3.0 mg/kg.

This receptor was identified in an adult with an advanced solid tumor such as melanoma, head and neck, liver or kidney cancer. This specimen consisted of CD4+ or CD8+ T cells sorted from blood, obtained in a trial of the OX40 agonist ivuxolimab. The rearrangement joins TRBV29-1 to TRBJ2-7; tentative D call: TRBD2 (5 bases). Written as DNA, the CDR3 is TGCAGCGTTGAAGGGGGAGAACAAGTCTACGAGCAGTACTTC. Translated: CSVEGGEQVYEQYF.